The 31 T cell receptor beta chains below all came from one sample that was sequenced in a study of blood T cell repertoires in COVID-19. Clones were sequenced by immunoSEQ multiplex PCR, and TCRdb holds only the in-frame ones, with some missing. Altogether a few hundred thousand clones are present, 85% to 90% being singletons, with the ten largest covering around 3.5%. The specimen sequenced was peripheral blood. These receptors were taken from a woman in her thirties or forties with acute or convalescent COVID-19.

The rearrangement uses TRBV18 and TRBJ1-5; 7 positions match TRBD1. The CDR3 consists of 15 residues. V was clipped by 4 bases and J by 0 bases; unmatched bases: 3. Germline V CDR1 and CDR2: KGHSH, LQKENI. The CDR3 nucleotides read TGTGCCAGCTCACGGGACAGCTATAGCAATCAGCCCCAGCATTTT. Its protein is CASSRDSYSNQPQHF. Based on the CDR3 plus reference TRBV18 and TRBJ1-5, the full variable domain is NAGVMQNPRHLVRRRGQEARLRCSPMKGHSHVYWYRQLPEEGLKFMVYLQKENIIDESGMPKERFSAEFPKEGPSILRIQQVVRGDSAAYFCASSRDSYSNQPQHFGDGTRLSIL.

DNA of the CDR3: TGTGCCAGCAGTCCTACCCAGGGACAGGGTCCTTGGGAGCAGTACGTC. This codes for CASSPTQGQGPWEQYV. The chain links TRBV27 to TRBJ2-7, with 9 nucleotides matching TRBD1. The germline gives CDR1 MNHEY, CDR2 SMNVEV (reference sequence). The CDR3 loop spans 16 amino acids. V was pared by 5 bases and J by 7 bases, with 15 bases of the junction left unmatched.

This CDR3 reads CASSLVAGPRETQYF. The CDR3 DNA reads as TGTGCCAGCAGCTTAGTTGCGGGACCCAGGGAGACCCAGTACTTC. The chain joins TRBV7-6 to TRBJ2-5; the D gene is possibly TRBD2 (6 bases). Germline loops: CDR1 SGHVS, CDR2 FNYEAQ. The CDR3 covers 15 residues. V lost 1 base to trimming and J lost 5 bases, with 14 bases between them.

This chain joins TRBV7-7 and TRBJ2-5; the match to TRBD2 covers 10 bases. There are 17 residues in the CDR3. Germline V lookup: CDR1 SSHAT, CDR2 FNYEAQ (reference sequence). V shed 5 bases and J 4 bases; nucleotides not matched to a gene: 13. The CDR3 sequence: CASSRGRRTSGGETQYF. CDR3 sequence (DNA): TGTGCCAGCAGCCGGGGCCGTCGGACTAGCGGTGGAGAGACCCAGTACTTC.

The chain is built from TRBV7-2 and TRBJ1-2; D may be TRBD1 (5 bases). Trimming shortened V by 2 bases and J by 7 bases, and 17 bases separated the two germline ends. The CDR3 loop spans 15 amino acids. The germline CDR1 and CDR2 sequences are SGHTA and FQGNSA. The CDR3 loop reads CASSLRDIRRGGYTF. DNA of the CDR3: TGTGCCAGCAGCTTACGCGACATCCGAAGGGGTGGCTACACCTTC.

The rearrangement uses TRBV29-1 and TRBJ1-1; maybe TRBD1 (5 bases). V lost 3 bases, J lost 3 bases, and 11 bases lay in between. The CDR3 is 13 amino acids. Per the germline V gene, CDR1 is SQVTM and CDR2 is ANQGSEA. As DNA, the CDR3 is TGCAGCGTTGAGGCCAGGGCAGACACTGAAGCTTTCTTT. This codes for CSVEARADTEAFF.

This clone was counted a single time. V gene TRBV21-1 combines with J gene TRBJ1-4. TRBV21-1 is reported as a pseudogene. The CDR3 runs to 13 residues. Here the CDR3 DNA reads TGTGCCACCGTTATAGACTCACGTGAAAAACTGTTTTTT. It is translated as CATVIDSREKLFF.

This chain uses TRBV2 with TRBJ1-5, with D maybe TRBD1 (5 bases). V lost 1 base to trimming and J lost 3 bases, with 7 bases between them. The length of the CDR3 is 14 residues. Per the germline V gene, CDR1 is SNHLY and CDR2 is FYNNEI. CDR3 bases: TGTGCCAGCAGTGAAGGACAGCTCAATCAGCCCCAGCATTTT. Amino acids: CASSEGQLNQPQHF.

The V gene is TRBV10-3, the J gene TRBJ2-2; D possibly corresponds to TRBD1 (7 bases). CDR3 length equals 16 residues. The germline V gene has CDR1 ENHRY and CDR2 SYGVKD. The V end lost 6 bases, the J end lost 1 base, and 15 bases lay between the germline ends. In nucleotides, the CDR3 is TGTGCCATCAGACCGACAGGGAGGCTGAACACCGGGGAGCTGTTTTTT. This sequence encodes CAIRPTGRLNTGELFF.

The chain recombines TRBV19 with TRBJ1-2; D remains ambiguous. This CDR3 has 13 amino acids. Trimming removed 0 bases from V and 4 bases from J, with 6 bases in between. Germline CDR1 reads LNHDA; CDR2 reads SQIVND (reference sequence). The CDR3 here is CASSIEGSYGYTF. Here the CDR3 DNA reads TGTGCCAGTAGTATAGAGGGCAGCTATGGCTACACCTTC.

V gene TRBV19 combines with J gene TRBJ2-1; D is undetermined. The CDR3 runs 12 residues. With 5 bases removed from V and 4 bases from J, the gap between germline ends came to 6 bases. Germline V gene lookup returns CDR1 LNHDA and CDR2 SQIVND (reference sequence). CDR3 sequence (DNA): TGTGCCAGTAGTGAGGATTACAATGAGCAGTTCTTC. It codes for CASSEDYNEQFF.

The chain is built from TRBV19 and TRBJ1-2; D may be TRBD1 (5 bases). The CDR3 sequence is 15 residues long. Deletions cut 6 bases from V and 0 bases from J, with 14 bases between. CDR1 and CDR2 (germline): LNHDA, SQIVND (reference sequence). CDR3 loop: CASSAGGVPNYGYTF. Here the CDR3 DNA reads TGTGCCAGTAGCGCGGGAGGGGTTCCTAACTATGGCTACACCTTC.

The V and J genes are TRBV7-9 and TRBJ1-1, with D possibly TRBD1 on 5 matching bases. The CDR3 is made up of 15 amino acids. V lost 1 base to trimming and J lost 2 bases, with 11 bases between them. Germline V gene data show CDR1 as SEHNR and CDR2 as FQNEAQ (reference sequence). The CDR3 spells CASSLGQGLNTEAFF. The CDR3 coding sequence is TGTGCCAGCAGCTTAGGGCAGGGACTTAACACTGAAGCTTTCTTT.

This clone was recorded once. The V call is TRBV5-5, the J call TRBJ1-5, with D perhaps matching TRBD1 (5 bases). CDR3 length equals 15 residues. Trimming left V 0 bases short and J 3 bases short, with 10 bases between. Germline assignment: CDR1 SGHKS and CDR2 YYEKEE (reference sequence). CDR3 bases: TGTGCCAGCAGCTTGGGTTGGGACTCCAATCAGCCCCAGCATTTT. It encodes CASSLGWDSNQPQHF. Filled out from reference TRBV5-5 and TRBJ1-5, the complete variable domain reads DAGVTQSPTHLIKTRGQQVTLRCSPISGHKSVSWYQQVLGQGPQFIFQYYEKEERGRGNFPDRFSARQFPNYSSELNVNALLLGDSALYLCASSLGWDSNQPQHFGDGTRLSIL.

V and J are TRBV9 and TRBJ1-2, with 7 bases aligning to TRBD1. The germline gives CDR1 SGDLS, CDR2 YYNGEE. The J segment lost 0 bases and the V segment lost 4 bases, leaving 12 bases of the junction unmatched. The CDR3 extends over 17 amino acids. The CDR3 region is CASSPAWTGTPNYGYTF. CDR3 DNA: TGTGCCAGCAGCCCGGCTTGGACAGGAACCCCTAACTATGGCTACACCTTC.

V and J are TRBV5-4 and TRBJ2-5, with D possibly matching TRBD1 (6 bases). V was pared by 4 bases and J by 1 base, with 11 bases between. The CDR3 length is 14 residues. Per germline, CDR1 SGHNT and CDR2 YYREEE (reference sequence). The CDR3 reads CASSVQGPQETQYF. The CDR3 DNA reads TGTGCCAGCAGCGTTCAGGGGCCCCAAGAGACCCAGTACTTC.

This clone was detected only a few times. The chain's CDR3 is CASSQDPPPATNEKLFF. The CDR3 DNA reads TGTGCCAGCAGCCAAGATCCCCCCCCGGCAACTAATGAAAAACTGTTTTTT. The chain is built from TRBV4-2 and TRBJ1-4; D call uncertain. CDR1 and CDR2 (germline): LGHNA, YNFKEQ. V was pared by 0 bases and J by 0 bases, with 11 bases between. The CDR3 has 17 residues.

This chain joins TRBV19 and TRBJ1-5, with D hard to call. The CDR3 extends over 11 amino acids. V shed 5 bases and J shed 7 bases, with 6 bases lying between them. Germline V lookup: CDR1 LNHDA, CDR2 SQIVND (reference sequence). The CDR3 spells CASSAGQPQHF. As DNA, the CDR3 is TGTGCCAGTAGTGCGGGCCAGCCCCAGCATTTT.

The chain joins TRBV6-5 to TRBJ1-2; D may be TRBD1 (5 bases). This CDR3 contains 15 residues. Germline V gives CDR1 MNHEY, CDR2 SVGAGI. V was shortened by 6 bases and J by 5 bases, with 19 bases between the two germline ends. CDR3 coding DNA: TGTGCCAGCAGCGCAAGTCGTGGGGGGGAGTATGGCTACACCTTC. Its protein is CASSASRGGEYGYTF.

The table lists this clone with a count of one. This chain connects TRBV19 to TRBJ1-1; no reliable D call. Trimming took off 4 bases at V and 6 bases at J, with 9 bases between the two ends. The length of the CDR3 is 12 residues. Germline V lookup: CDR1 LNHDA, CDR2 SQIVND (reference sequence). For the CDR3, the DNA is TGTGCCAGTAGTAAGTACGGGGCTGAAGCTTTCTTT. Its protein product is CASSKYGAEAFF.

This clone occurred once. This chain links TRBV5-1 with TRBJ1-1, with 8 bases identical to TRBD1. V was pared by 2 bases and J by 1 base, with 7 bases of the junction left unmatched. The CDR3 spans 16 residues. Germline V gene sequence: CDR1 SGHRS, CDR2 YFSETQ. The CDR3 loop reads CASSLPGTGKNTEAFF. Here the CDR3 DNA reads TGCGCCAGCAGCTTACCCGGGACAGGTAAGAACACTGAAGCTTTCTTT. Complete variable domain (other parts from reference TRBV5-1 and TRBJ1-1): KAGVTQTPRYLIKTRGQQVTLSCSPISGHRSVSWYQQTPGQGLQFLFEYFSETQRNKGNFPGRFSGRQFSNSRSEMNVSTLELGDSALYLCASSLPGTGKNTEAFFGQGTRLTVV.

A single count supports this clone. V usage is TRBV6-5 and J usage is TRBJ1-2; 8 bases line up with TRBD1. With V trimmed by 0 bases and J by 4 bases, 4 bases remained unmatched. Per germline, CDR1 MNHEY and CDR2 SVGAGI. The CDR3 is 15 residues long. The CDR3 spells CASSYSPGGFYGYTF. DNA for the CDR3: TGTGCCAGCAGTTACTCGCCAGGGGGCTTCTATGGCTACACCTTC.

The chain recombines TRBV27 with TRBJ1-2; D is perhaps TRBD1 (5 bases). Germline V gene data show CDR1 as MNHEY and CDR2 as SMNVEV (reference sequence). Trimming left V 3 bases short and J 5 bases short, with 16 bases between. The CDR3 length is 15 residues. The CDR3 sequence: CASSFKGSILYGYTF. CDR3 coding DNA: TGTGCCAGCAGTTTTAAGGGGTCCATCCTTTATGGCTACACCTTC.

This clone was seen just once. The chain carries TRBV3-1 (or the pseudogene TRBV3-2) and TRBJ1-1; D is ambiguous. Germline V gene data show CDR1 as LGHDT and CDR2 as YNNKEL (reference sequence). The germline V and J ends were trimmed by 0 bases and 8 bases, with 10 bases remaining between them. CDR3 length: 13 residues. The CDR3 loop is CASSQEGVVEAFF. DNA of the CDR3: TGTGCCAGCAGCCAAGAGGGAGTGGTCGAAGCTTTCTTT.

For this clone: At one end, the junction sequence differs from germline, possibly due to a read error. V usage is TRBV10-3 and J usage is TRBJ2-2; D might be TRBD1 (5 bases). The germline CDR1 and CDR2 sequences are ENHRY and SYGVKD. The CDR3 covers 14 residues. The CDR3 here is CAIRESRVTGELFF. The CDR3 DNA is TGTGCCATCAGGGAGTCCAGGGTAACCGGGGAGCTGTTTTTT.

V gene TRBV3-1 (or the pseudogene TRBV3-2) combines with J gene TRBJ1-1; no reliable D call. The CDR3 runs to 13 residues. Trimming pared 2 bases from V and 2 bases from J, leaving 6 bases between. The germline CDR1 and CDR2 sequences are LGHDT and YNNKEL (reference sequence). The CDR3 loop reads CASSQLKNTEAFF. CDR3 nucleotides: TGTGCCAGCAGCCAACTAAAAAACACTGAAGCTTTCTTT.

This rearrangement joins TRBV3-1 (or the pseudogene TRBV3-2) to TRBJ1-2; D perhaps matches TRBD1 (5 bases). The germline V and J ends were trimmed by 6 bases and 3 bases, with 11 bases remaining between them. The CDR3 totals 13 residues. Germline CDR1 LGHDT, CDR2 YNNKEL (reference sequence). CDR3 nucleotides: TGTGCCAGCAGTAGGAGGGACTACTATGGCTACACCTTC. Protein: CASSRRDYYGYTF.

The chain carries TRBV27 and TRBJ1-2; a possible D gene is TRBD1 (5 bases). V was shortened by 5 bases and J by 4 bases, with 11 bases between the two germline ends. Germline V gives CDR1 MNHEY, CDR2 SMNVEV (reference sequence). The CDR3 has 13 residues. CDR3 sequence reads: CASSNGGSYGYTF. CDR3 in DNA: TGTGCCAGCAGTAACGGGGGTTCCTATGGCTACACCTTC.

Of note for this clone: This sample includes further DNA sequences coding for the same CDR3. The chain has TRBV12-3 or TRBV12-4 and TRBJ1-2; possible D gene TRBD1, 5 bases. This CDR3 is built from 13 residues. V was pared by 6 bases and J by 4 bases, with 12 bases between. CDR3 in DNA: TGTGCCAGCAGCCCCGGACAAGCCTATGGCTACACCTTC. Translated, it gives CASSPGQAYGYTF.

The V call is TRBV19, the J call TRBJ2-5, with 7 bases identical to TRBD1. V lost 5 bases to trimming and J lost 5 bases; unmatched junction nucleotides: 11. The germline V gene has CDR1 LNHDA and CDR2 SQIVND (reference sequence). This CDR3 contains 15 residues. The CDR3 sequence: CASSPEMTGWETQYF. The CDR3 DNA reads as TGTGCCAGTAGTCCCGAGATGACAGGGTGGGAGACCCAGTACTTC.

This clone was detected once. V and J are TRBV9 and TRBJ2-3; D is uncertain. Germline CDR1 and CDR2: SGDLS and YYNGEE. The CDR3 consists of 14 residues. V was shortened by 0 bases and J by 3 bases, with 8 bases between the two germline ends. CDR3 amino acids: CASSVAADTDTQYF. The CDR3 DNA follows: TGTGCCAGCAGCGTAGCTGCGGATACAGATACGCAGTATTTT.